Each of the 17 T cell receptor beta chains below was sequenced from the same sample in a study of cytomegalovirus exposure and HLA in healthy donors. The study ran its PCR with 60 Vbeta and 13 Jbeta primers. Produced via immunoSEQ multiplex PCR; TCRdb's table is partial and in-frame only. The table lists more than 75,000 clones, approximately 79% of them singletons. Sample: PBMCs. All receptors come from a middle-aged woman in good health and CMV-seronegative.

V usage is TRBV5-1 and J usage is TRBJ2-2, with 9 bases aligning to TRBD2. This CDR3 spans 16 amino acids. J was trimmed by 4 bases and V by 4 bases; bases with no gene match: 8. Germline values: CDR1 SGHRS, CDR2 YFSETQ. CDR3 sequence: CASSPSGGRGTGELFF. The CDR3 bases are TGCGCCAGCAGCCCCAGCGGGGGGCGGGGCACCGGGGAGCTGTTTTTT.

This sequence joins TRBV2 and TRBJ1-5; 7 bases fit TRBD1. Losses at the gene ends were 6 bases for V and 3 bases for J; bases not matched to a gene: 5. This CDR3 spans 14 amino acids. Germline CDR1 and CDR2: SNHLY and FYNNEI. The CDR3 reads CASRPGTVNQPQHF. CDR3 coding DNA: TGTGCCAGCAGACCCGGGACAGTCAATCAGCCCCAGCATTTT.

This chain uses TRBV4-3 with TRBJ2-1; a weak D match, TRBD2 (6 bases). The CDR3 loop spans 15 amino acids. Germline-derived CDR1 and CDR2 are LGHNA and YSLEER. V lost 4 bases, J lost 4 bases, and 14 bases lay in between. CDR3 loop: CASSRISGGYNEQFF. The CDR3 DNA follows: TGCGCCAGCAGCCGAATATCCGGGGGATACAATGAGCAGTTCTTC.

The chain carries TRBV2 and TRBJ2-1; D uncertain. The CDR3 runs to 11 residues. Germline V CDR1 and CDR2: SNHLY, FYNNEI. V lost 6 bases, J lost 7 bases, and 7 bases lay in between. In DNA, the CDR3 is TGTGCCAGCAGCCTGAGGAATGAGCAGTTCTTC. Protein: CASSLRNEQFF.

The chain combines TRBV18 with TRBJ1-5, with a tentative D call TRBD1 (5 bases). In germline, CDR1 is KGHSH, CDR2 LQKENI. Trimming stripped 0 bases from V and 1 base from J, with 22 bases between. The CDR3 has 20 amino acids. The CDR3 sequence: CASSPPSSPGLGASNQPQHF. The DNA of the CDR3 is TGTGCCAGCTCACCACCTTCTAGTCCAGGGCTTGGGGCCAGCAATCAGCCCCAGCATTTT.

This clone was recorded only once. The chain is built from TRBV30 and TRBJ2-7; the D gene is possibly TRBD2 (6 bases). Per germline, CDR1 GTSNPN and CDR2 SVGIG (reference sequence). V was cut by 0 bases and J by 0 bases, with 18 bases left in between. CDR3 size: 17 residues. The CDR3 spells CAWSVGRGATISYEQYF. The DNA for the CDR3 is TGTGCCTGGAGTGTCGGGCGGGGCGCTACTATCTCCTACGAGCAGTACTTC.

This chain connects TRBV7-2 to TRBJ2-7; TRBD1 agrees at 7 bases. Looked up from germline, CDR1 is SGHTA and CDR2 is FQGNSA. Trimming removed 2 bases from V and 4 bases from J; junction bases left unmatched: 8. The CDR3 spans 15 residues. In DNA form, the CDR3 reads TGTGCCAGCAGCTTATCAAGGGGGCATATTTACGAGCAGTACTTC. Amino acid sequence: CASSLSRGHIYEQYF.

V usage is TRBV4-3 and J usage is TRBJ2-1; 7 nucleotides match TRBD1. Germline V gene lookup returns CDR1 LGHNA and CDR2 YSLEER. The CDR3 is made up of 15 amino acids. V shed 2 bases, J shed 7 bases, and the junction held 8 bases outside the gene matches. The CDR3, as DNA: TGCGCCAGCAGCCAAACAGGGGCGTATAGGAATGAGCAGTTCTTC. It codes for CASSQTGAYRNEQFF.

A single count supports this clone. The chain employs TRBV6-5 and TRBJ2-5; no clear D gene. With 4 bases removed from V and 5 bases from J, the gap between germline ends came to 11 bases. Germline V gene sequence: CDR1 MNHEY, CDR2 SVGAGI. The CDR3 consists of 13 residues. CDR3 sequence: CASSFPPLETQYF. CDR3 in DNA: TGTGCCAGCAGTTTCCCTCCCCTGGAGACCCAGTACTTC.

CDR3 loop: CASSLDATEEFF. Written as DNA, the CDR3 is TGCGCCAGCAGCTTGGACGCGACAGAGGAGTTCTTC. The chain recombines TRBV5-1 with TRBJ2-1; TRBD1 might be the D (5 bases). There are 12 residues in the CDR3. V shed 0 bases and J shed 14 bases, with 12 bases lying between them. Per the germline V gene, CDR1 is SGHRS and CDR2 is YFSETQ.

The V call is TRBV9, the J call TRBJ1-1; the D is unclear. The CDR3 is made up of 14 amino acids. Trimming took 0 bases from V and 1 from J, leaving 7 bases between them. Germline assignment: CDR1 SGDLS and CDR2 YYNGEE. In nucleotides, the CDR3 is TGTGCCAGCAGCGTAGGCGTCGCGAACACTGAAGCTTTCTTT. It specifies CASSVGVANTEAFF.

This chain connects TRBV29-1 to TRBJ2-5; a possible D gene is TRBD2 (6 bases). Germline CDR1 and CDR2: SQVTM and ANQGSEA. V shed 5 bases and J shed 11 bases, with 21 bases lying between them. The CDR3 covers 13 residues. This CDR3 is CSVLRDSGWGQYF. The CDR3 DNA is TGCAGCGTTCTGCGGGACTCGGGGTGGGGGCAGTACTTC.

This chain uses TRBV18 with TRBJ1-2, with 8 bases fitting TRBD1. The V gene's germline CDR1 is KGHSH and CDR2 LQKENI. V lost 6 bases, J lost 7 bases, and 10 bases stayed unmatched. This CDR3 spans 14 amino acids. The CDR3 is CASSLGQGEGGYTF. CDR3 sequence (DNA): TGTGCCAGCTCTCTTGGACAGGGTGAAGGTGGCTACACCTTC.

The chain recombines TRBV13 with TRBJ2-5, with 8 bases fitting TRBD2. Germline CDR1 reads PRHDT; CDR2 reads FYEKMQ (reference sequence). There are 16 residues in the CDR3. V shed 3 bases and J 2 bases; nucleotides not matched to a gene: 8. Here the CDR3 reads CASSFKAGGRQETQYF. CDR3 coding DNA: TGTGCCAGCAGCTTTAAGGCGGGGGGTAGACAAGAGACCCAGTACTTC. Full variable domain (rest looked up from reference TRBV13 and TRBJ2-5): AAGVIQSPRHLIKEKRETATLKCYPIPRHDTVYWYQQGPGQDPQFLISFYEKMQSDKGSIPDRFSAQQFSDYHSELNMSSLELGDSALYFCASSFKAGGRQETQYFGPGTRLLVL.

The chain couples TRBV10-3 to TRBJ2-3, with 7 bases lining up with TRBD2. The CDR3 is 14 residues long. The germline gives CDR1 ENHRY, CDR2 SYGVKD. Trimming removed 6 bases from V and 6 bases from J; junction bases left unmatched: 9. DNA for the CDR3: TGTGCCATCAGAGCGGGGCCCGAGGGGGATACGCAGTATTTT. Protein sequence: CAIRAGPEGDTQYF.

The chain links TRBV7-2 to TRBJ2-1; the match to TRBD1 covers 8 bases. From germline, CDR1 is SGHTA and CDR2 FQGNSA. This CDR3 spans 13 amino acids. The ends lost 5 bases at V and 8 bases at J; junction bases unmatched: 5. The CDR3 sequence: CASSLDRDDEQFF. Here the CDR3 DNA reads TGTGCCAGCAGCCTGGACAGGGACGATGAGCAGTTCTTC. Full variable domain (outside the CDR3, taken from reference TRBV7-2 and TRBJ2-1): GAGVSQSPSNKVTEKGKDVELRCDPISGHTALYWYRQSLGQGLEFLIYFQGNSAPDKSGLPSDRFSAERTGGSVSTLTIQRTQQEDSAVYLCASSLDRDDEQFFGPGTRLTVL.

The rearrangement uses TRBV5-6 and TRBJ2-3, with 10 bases identical to TRBD1. This CDR3 contains 15 residues. V was clipped by 0 bases and J by 4 bases; unmatched bases: 2. In germline, CDR1 is SGHDT, CDR2 YYEEEE. The CDR3 loop is CASSLGTGGADTQYF. CDR3 coding DNA: TGTGCCAGCAGCTTGGGGACAGGGGGGGCAGATACGCAGTATTTT.